These 27 T cell receptor beta chains originate from one sample sequenced in a study of cytomegalovirus exposure and HLA in healthy donors. PCR primers comprised 60 Vbeta and 13 Jbeta primers. The data were produced by immunoSEQ multiplex PCR, yet TCRdb's version contains in-frame clones alone and is incomplete. Among tens of thousands of clones, about 81% were seen once, and the ten largest hold roughly half. Source material: PBMCs. The receptors were sampled from a man aged 50-59 years in good health and CMV-seropositive.

The chain carries TRBV4-3 and TRBJ2-5; 11 bases fit TRBD2. The V gene end was trimmed by 1 base and the J gene end by 5 bases; junction bases not matched to a gene: 3. This CDR3 has 15 amino acids. The V gene's germline CDR1 is LGHNA and CDR2 YSLEER. The CDR3 spells CASSQGLAGRETQYF. In DNA form, the CDR3 reads TGCGCCAGCAGCCAAGGACTAGCGGGGAGGGAGACCCAGTACTTC.

This clone was seen a handful of times. At one end the junction does not follow the germline gene, possibly because of a read error. The chain recombines TRBV7-7 with TRBJ2-1, with 11 bases that match TRBD2. CDR1 is SSHAT, CDR2 FNYEAQ, per germline (reference sequence). The CDR3 contains 15 residues. The CDR3 DNA follows: TGTGCTAGCAGCCTGGGACTAGCGGACTACAATGAGCAGTTCTTC. Protein sequence: CASSLGLADYNEQFF.

This sequence joins TRBV2 and TRBJ1-2; 10 nucleotides agree with TRBD1. Trimming removed 4 bases from V and 8 bases from J; junction bases left unmatched: 4. CDR1 is SNHLY and CDR2 is FYNNEI in the germline V gene. This CDR3 contains 13 residues. CDR3 amino acids: CASSGTGGLGYTF. CDR3 nucleotide sequence: TGTGCCAGCAGTGGGACAGGGGGTTTGGGCTACACCTTC. Complete variable domain (other parts from reference TRBV2 and TRBJ1-2): EPEVTQTPSHQVTQMGQEVILRCVPISNHLYFYWYRQILGQKVEFLVSFYNNEISEKSEIFDDQFSVERPDGSNFTLKIRSTKLEDSAMYFCASSGTGGLGYTFGSGTRLTVV.

J is TRBJ2-1 and V is TRBV7-9, with 7 bases lining up with TRBD2. Germline V gene lookup returns CDR1 SEHNR and CDR2 FQNEAQ (reference sequence). The CDR3 has 16 amino acids. The V segment lost 0 bases and the J segment 10 bases; nucleotides outside the gene matches: 12. The CDR3 DNA reads as TGTGCCAGCAGCTTAGCCACGACTAGCCCTCCCTACGAGCAGTTCTTC. Its translation: CASSLATTSPPYEQFF.

The chain employs TRBV6-6 and TRBJ1-6, with TRBD1 matching 10 bases. The CDR3 is made up of 15 amino acids. V lost 2 bases, J lost 7 bases, and 2 bases stayed unmatched. The V gene's germline CDR1 is MNHNY and CDR2 SVGAGI (reference sequence). The CDR3 DNA reads as TGTGCCAGCAGTTACGGACAGGGGGTAAATTCACCCCTCCACTTT. This encodes CASSYGQGVNSPLHF.

The gene calls are TRBV7-3 and TRBJ1-5; TRBD1 agrees at 8 bases. This CDR3 has 22 amino acids. Germline values: CDR1 SGHTA, CDR2 FQGTGA. Germline trimming cut 4 bases from V and 0 bases from J; bases unmatched to any gene: 23. CDR3 sequence: CASSSITAPAGGRLNSNQPQHF. In nucleotides, the CDR3 is TGTGCCAGCAGCTCCATCACCGCCCCGGCAGGGGGCAGGTTGAATAGCAATCAGCCCCAGCATTTT.

This CDR3 is CASSSPGQGDTEAFF. The CDR3 DNA is TGTGCCAGCAGCTCCCCGGGACAGGGGGACACTGAAGCTTTCTTT. The chain combines TRBV5-5 with TRBJ1-1; 11 nucleotides agree with TRBD1. The ends lost 3 bases at V and 3 bases at J; junction bases unmatched: 4. The CDR3 runs 15 residues. Germline V lookup: CDR1 SGHKS, CDR2 YYEKEE (reference sequence).

The V gene is TRBV27, the J gene TRBJ2-3, with 10 bases aligning to TRBD2. J lost 2 bases, V lost 1 base, and 6 bases had no gene match. Germline values: CDR1 MNHEY, CDR2 SMNVEV (reference sequence). This CDR3 is built from 17 residues. This CDR3 reads CASSLYASGGSTDTQYF. In DNA form, the CDR3 reads TGTGCCAGCAGTTTATATGCTAGCGGGGGATCCACAGATACGCAGTATTTT.

DNA for the CDR3: TGTGCCAGCAGGACGCTAGCGGGGTCCGACAATGAGCAGTTCTTC. Translating gives CASRTLAGSDNEQFF. The V gene is TRBV27, the J gene TRBJ2-1; 9 bases map to TRBD2. V lost 6 bases and J lost 5; bases outside the gene matches: 8. This CDR3 has 15 amino acids. Germline CDR1 and CDR2: MNHEY and SMNVEV (reference sequence).

Details on this clone: The junction differs from germline at one of its ends, possibly a read error. The chain has TRBV5-4 and TRBJ2-3; TRBD2 matches 9 bases. This CDR3 comprises 16 residues. In germline, CDR1 is SGHNT, CDR2 YYREEE (reference sequence). CDR3 sequence reads: CASSPMTGTSRDTQYF. DNA of the CDR3: TGTGCCAGCAGCCCAATGACCGGGACTAGCAGAGATACGCAGTATTTT.

The V and J genes are TRBV6-6 and TRBJ2-3; D perhaps matches TRBD2 (6 bases). Trimming cost V 10 bases and J 0 bases, with 8 bases left between them. The CDR3 length is 12 residues. Germline values: CDR1 MNHNY, CDR2 SVGAGI (reference sequence). The CDR3 loop reads CAIGTSTDTQYF. The CDR3 DNA follows: TGTGCCATCGGGACTAGCACAGATACGCAGTATTTT.

This chain links TRBV4-2 with TRBJ2-1, with 10 positions matching TRBD2. CDR1 LGHNA and CDR2 YNFKEQ come from the germline V gene. The V and J ends lost 0 bases and 8 bases, in that order; junction bases with no gene match: 10. The CDR3 totals 17 residues. CDR3 region: CASSQDSTSGLFDEQFF. CDR3 nucleotide sequence: TGTGCCAGCAGCCAAGATTCGACTAGCGGGTTATTTGATGAGCAGTTCTTC.

J is TRBJ2-7 and V is TRBV7-2; D remains unclear. The CDR3 has 16 amino acids. V was pared by 0 bases and J by 0 bases, with 12 bases between. Looked up from germline, CDR1 is SGHTA and CDR2 is FQGNSA. DNA for the CDR3: TGTGCCAGCAGCTTAGCGGTAGACTCGTACTCCTACGAGCAGTACTTC. Translated, it gives CASSLAVDSYSYEQYF.

The V gene is TRBV18, the J gene TRBJ1-1; 7 nucleotides align to TRBD1. Trimming removed 1 base from V and 3 bases from J; junction bases left unmatched: 2. The CDR3 runs 14 residues. Germline V gene data show CDR1 as KGHSH and CDR2 as LQKENI. Written as DNA, the CDR3 is TGTGCCAGCTCACCACAGACAGGGTACACTGAAGCTTTCTTT. This sequence encodes CASSPQTGYTEAFF.

The chain couples TRBV5-6 to TRBJ2-1, with 7 bases identical to TRBD2. Looked up from germline, CDR1 is SGHDT and CDR2 is YYEEEE. The ends lost 1 base at V and 4 bases at J; junction bases unmatched: 5. The CDR3 is 15 residues long. The CDR3 DNA reads as TGTGCCAGCAGCTTGTGGGACTATTCATACAATGAGCAGTTCTTC. It translates to CASSLWDYSYNEQFF.

The chain recombines TRBV11-3 with TRBJ1-1; D unclear. Germline lookup yields CDR1 SGHNT and CDR2 YENEEA. CDR3 length: 14 amino acids. Trimming took 3 bases from V and 1 from J, leaving 9 bases between them. Here the CDR3 DNA reads TGTGCCAGCAGCTTTGGCCTTACGAACACTGAAGCTTTCTTT. Amino acids: CASSFGLTNTEAFF. The variable domain in full, with the rest retrieved from reference TRBV11-3 and TRBJ1-1, is EAGVVQSPRYKIIEKKQPVAFWCNPISGHNTLYWYLQNLGQGPELLIRYENEEAVDDSQLPKDRFSAERLKGVDSTLKIQPAELGDSAVYLCASSFGLTNTEAFFGQGTRLTVV.

The chain couples TRBV7-9 to TRBJ2-7, with D possibly TRBD2 on 5 matching bases. The V gene's germline CDR1 is SEHNR and CDR2 FQNEAQ (reference sequence). V was trimmed by 2 bases and J by 6 bases, leaving 8 bases between them. The CDR3 has 12 residues. The CDR3 bases are TGTGCCAGCAGCTTATCCGGGATCGAGCAGTACTTC. The encoded protein is CASSLSGIEQYF.

The CDR3 spells CASKFVRDRVYGYTF. CDR3 coding DNA: TGTGCCAGCAAATTTGTAAGGGACAGGGTCTATGGCTACACCTTC. The gene calls are TRBV6-6 and TRBJ1-2, with 9 bases fitting TRBD1. CDR1 MNHNY and CDR2 SVGAGI come from the germline V gene (reference sequence). Trimming removed 7 bases from V and 4 bases from J; junction bases left unmatched: 10. CDR3 length equals 15 residues.

The genes are TRBV30 and TRBJ2-1; the match to TRBD2 covers 8 bases. The germline V gene encodes CDR1 GTSNPN and CDR2 SVGIG (reference sequence). With V trimmed by 3 bases and J by 0 bases, 4 bases remained unmatched. This CDR3 spans 15 amino acids. The DNA for the CDR3 is TGTGCCTGGAGCCATAGCGGGGCCTCCTACAATGAGCAGTTCTTC. Translation: CAWSHSGASYNEQFF.

V is TRBV5-1 and J is TRBJ1-5; TRBD1 is a possible D gene (6 bases). Germline V gives CDR1 SGHRS, CDR2 YFSETQ. The V end lost 1 base, the J end lost 5 bases, and 10 bases lay between the germline ends. This CDR3 has 14 residues. The CDR3 protein is CASSLTGRDQPQHF. The CDR3, as DNA: TGCGCCAGCAGCTTGACAGGGAGGGATCAGCCCCAGCATTTT.

The chain uses TRBV6-1 and TRBJ2-1; D is uncertain. Trimming removed 3 bases from V and 6 bases from J, with 9 bases in between. The CDR3 has 13 residues. CDR1 MNHNS and CDR2 SASEGT come from the germline V gene. For the CDR3, the DNA is TGTGCCAGCAGTGATTATCCTCCCAATGAGCAGTTCTTC. Amino acids: CASSDYPPNEQFF.

The CDR3 DNA sequence: TGTGCCAGCAGTTTAATAGGGCTAGCGGGAGACGGTGAGCAGTTCTTC. Its protein is CASSLIGLAGDGEQFF. This sequence joins TRBV28 and TRBJ2-1, with 10 positions matching TRBD2. Germline V gives CDR1 MDHEN, CDR2 SYDVKM. CDR3 length: 16 amino acids. Unmatched junction bases numbered 10, after V lost 2 bases and J lost 9 bases.

As for this clone: A far bigger clonotype differs at one base, so this is likely a read error. This sequence joins TRBV27 and TRBJ2-1; D might be TRBD1 (6 bases). The CDR3 is 14 residues long. The V gene's germline CDR1 is MNHEY and CDR2 SMNVEV (reference sequence). Trimming left V 6 bases short and J 5 bases short, with 14 bases between. This chain's CDR3 is CASRIEGVNNEQFF. In nucleotides, the CDR3 is TGTGCCAGCAGGATAGAGGGGGTGAACAATGAGCAGTTCTTC.

V and J are TRBV7-2 and TRBJ2-2; 9 nucleotides match TRBD2. Germline V CDR1 and CDR2: SGHTA, FQGNSA. The CDR3 sequence is 15 residues long. With 5 bases clipped from V and 1 base from J, the junction kept 2 bases outside the gene matches. The CDR3 coding sequence is TGTGCCAGCAGCGGCGGGGGGGAGAACACCGGGGAGCTGTTTTTT. Its protein product is CASSGGGENTGELFF.

V gene TRBV18 combines with J gene TRBJ2-5; D ambiguous. The CDR3 length is 14 residues. Germline lookup yields CDR1 KGHSH and CDR2 LQKENI. V lost 3 bases, J lost 2 bases, and 10 bases lay in between. The CDR3 region is CASSPLPRQETQYF. For the CDR3, the DNA is TGTGCCAGCTCACCGCTACCCCGTCAAGAGACCCAGTACTTC.

This clone appeared once. The chain recombines TRBV7-2 with TRBJ2-5; maybe TRBD2 (6 bases). Trimming shortened V by 3 bases and J by 4 bases, and 12 bases separated the two germline ends. Per germline, CDR1 SGHTA and CDR2 FQGNSA. This CDR3 is built from 14 residues. The DNA of the CDR3 is TGTGCCAGCAGCTTTTTCGGGAGTGGAGAGACCCAGTACTTC. Its protein is CASSFFGSGETQYF.

This chain joins TRBV27 and TRBJ1-5; D not certain. Trimming pared 8 bases from V and 4 bases from J, leaving 21 bases between. Germline V gene sequence: CDR1 MNHEY, CDR2 SMNVEV (reference sequence). This CDR3 has 16 amino acids. The CDR3 DNA follows: TGTGCCAGCGCTTATCAAGGTACAGTGACGAATCAGCCCCAGCATTTT. It is translated as CASAYQGTVTNQPQHF.